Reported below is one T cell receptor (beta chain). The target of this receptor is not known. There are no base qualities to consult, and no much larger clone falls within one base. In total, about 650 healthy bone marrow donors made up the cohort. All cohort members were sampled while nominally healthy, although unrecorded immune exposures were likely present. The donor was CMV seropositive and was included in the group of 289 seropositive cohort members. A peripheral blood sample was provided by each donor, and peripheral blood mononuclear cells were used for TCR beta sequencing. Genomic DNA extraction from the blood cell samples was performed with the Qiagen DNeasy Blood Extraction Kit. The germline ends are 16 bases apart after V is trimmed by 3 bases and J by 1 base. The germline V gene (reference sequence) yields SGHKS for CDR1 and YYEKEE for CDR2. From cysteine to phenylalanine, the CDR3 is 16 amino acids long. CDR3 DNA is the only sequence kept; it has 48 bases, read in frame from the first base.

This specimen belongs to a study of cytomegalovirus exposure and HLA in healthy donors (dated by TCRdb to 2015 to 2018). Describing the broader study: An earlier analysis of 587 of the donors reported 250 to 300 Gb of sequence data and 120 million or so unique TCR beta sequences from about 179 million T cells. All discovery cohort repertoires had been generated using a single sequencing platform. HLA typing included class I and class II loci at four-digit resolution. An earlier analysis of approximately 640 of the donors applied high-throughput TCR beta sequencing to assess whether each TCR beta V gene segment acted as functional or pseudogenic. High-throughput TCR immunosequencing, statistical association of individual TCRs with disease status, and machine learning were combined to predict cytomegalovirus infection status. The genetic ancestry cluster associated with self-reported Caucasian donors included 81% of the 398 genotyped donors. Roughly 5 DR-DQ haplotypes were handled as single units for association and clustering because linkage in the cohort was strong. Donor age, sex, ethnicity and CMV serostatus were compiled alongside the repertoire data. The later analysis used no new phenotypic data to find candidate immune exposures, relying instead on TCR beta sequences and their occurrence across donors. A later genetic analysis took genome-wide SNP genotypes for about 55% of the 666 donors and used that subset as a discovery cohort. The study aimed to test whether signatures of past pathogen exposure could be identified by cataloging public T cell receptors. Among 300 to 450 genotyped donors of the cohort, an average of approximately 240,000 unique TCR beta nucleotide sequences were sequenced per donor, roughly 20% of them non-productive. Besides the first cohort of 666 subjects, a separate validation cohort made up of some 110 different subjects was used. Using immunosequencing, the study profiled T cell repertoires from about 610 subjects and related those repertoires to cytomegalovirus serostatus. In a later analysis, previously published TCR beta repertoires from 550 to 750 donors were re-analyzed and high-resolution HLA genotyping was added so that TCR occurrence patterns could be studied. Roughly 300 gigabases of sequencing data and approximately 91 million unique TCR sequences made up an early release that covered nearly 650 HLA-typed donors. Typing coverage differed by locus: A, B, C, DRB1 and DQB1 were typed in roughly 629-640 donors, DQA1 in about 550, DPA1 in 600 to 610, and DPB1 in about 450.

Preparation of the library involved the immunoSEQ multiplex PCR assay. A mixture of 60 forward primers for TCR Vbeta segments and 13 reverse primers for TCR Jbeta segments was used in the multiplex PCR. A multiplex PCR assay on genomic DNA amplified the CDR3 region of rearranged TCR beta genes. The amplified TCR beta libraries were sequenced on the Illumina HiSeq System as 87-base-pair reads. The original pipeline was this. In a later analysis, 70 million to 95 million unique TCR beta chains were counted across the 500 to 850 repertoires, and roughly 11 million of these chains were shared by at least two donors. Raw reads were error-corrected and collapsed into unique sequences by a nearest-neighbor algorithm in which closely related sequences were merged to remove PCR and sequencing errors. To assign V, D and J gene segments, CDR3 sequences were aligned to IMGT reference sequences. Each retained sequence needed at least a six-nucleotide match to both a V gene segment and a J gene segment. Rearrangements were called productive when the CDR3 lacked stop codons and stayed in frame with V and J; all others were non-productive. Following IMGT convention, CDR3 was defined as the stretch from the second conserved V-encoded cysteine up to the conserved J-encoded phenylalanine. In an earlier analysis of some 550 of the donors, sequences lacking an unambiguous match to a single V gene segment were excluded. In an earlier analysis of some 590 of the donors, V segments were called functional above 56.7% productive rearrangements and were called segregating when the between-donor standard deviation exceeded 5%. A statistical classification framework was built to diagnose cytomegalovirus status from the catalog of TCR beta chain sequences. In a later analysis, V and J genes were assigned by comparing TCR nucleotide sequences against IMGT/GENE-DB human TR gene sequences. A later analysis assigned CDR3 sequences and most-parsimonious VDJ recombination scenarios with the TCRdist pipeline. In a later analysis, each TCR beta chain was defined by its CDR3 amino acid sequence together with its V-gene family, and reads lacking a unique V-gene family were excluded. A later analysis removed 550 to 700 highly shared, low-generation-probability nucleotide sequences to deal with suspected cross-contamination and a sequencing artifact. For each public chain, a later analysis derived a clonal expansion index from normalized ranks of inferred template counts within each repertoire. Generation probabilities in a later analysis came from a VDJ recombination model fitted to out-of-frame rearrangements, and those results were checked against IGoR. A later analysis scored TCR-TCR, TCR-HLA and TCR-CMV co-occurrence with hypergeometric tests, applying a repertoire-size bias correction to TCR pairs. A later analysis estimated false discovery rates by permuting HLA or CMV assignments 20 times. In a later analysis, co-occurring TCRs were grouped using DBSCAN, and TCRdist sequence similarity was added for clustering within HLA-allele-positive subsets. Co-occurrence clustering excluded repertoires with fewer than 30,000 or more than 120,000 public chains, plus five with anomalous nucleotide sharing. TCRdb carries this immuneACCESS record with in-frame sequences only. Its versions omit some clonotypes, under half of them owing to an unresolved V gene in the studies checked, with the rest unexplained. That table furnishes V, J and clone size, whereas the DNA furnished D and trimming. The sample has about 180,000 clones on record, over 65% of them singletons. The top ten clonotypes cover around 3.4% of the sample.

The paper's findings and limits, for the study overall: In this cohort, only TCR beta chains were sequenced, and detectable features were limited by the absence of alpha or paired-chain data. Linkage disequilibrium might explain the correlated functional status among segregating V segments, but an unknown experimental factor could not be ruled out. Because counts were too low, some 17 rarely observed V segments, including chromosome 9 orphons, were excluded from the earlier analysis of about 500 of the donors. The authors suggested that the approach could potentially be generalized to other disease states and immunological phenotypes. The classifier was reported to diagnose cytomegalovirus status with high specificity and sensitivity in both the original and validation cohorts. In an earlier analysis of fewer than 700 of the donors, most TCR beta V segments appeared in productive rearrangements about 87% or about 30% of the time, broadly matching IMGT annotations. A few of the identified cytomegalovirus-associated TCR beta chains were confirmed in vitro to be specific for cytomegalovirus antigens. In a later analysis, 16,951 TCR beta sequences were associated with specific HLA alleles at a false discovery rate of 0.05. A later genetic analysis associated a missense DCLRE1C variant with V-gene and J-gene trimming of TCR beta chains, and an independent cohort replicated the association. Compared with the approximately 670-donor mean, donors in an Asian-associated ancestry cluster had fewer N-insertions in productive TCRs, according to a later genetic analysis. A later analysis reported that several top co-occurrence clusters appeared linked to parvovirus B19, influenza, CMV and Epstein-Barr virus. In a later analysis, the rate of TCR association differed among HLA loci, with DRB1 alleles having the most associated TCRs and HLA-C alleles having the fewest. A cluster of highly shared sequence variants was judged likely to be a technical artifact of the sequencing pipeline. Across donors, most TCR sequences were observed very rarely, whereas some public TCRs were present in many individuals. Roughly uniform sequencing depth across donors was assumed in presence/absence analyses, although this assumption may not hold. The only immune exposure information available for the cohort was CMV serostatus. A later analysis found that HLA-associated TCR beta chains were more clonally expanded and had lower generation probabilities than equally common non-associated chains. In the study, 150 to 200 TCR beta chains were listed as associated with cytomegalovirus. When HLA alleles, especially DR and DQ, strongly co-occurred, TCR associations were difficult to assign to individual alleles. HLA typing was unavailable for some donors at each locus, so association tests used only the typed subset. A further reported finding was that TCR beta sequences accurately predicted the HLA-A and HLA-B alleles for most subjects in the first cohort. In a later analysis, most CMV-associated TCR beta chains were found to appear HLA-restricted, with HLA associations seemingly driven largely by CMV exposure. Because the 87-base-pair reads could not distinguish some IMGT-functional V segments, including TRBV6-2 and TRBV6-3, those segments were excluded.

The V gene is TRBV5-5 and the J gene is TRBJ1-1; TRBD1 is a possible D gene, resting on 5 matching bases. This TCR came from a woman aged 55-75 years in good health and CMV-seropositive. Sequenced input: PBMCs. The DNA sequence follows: TGTGCCAGCAGCTACGTCCTGGGGGAGGGGAACACTGAAGCTTTCTTT. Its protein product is CASSYVLGEGNTEAFF.